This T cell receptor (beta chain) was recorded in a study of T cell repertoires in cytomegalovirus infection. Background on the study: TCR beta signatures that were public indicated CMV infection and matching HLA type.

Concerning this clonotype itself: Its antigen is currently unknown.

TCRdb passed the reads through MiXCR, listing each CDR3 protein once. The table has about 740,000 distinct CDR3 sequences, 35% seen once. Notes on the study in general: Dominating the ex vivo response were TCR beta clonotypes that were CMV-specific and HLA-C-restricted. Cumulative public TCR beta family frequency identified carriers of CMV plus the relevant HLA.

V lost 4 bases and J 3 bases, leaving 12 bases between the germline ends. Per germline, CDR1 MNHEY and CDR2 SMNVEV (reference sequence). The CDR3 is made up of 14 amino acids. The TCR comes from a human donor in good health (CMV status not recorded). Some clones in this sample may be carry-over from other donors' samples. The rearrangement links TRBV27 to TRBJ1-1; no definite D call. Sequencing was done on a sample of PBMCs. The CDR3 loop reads CASSSAGWHTEAFF. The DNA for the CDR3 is TGTGCCAGCAGTTCCGCGGGTTGGCACACTGAAGCTTTCTTT.